This record looks at one T cell receptor (beta chain) sequence and its context. In the authors' methods: Reference gene primer amplification in the assay estimated nucleated cell counts. Using immunoSEQ multiplex PCR, the repertoire was profiled, and TCRdb retains in-frame clones only, with some absent. The DNA gave D and trimming, while V, J and clone size come from that table. The sample comprises some 300,000 clones, 80% to 90% of which are singletons, and approximately 6.5% rests with the top ten. These data originate in a study of blood T cell repertoires in COVID-19. About the study: The study drew acute and convalescent COVID-19 samples from the United States, Italy and Spain. T cells, B-cell-depleted T cells, or PBMCs supplied cDNA or gDNA.

This CDR3 is 20 amino acids long. Unmatched junction bases numbered 12, after V lost 6 bases and J lost 2 bases. Germline assignment: CDR1 MNHEY and CDR2 SMNVEV (reference sequence). The specimen sequenced was peripheral blood. V and J are TRBV27 and TRBJ2-6; TRBD2 aligns across 14 bases. This clonotype was obtained from a woman aged 50 to 60 with COVID-19, enrolled during active disease. Here the CDR3 DNA reads TGTGCCAGCAGACCGGGACTAGCGGGAGAGATTTTTCCTGGGGCCAACGTCCTGACTTTC. It specifies CASRPGLAGEIFPGANVLTF.